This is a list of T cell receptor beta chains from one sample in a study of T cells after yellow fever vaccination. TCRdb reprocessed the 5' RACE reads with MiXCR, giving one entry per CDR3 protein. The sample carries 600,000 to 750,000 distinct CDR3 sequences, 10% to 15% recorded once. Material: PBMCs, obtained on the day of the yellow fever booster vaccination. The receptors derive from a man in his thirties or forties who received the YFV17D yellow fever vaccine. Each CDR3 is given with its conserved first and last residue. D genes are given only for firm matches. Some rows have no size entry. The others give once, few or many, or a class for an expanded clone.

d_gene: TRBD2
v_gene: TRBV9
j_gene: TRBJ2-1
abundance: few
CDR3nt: TGTGCCAGCAGCCAGGGGCTAGCGGGAAGCGTGAAAAGCAATGAGCAGTTCTTC
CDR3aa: CASSQGLAGSVKSNEQFF

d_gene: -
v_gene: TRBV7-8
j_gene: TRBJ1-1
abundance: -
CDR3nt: TGTGCCAGCAGCCCCCGACAGAGACACACTGAAGCTTTCTTT
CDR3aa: CASSPRQRHTEAFF

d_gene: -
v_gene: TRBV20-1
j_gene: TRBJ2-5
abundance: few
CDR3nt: TGCAGTGCTAGAGATGAGGGGGTCCAAGAGACCCAGTACTTC
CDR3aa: CSARDEGVQETQYF

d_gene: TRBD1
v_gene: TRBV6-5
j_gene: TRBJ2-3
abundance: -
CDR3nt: TGTGCCAGCCAGGGGGGCACAGATACGCAGTATTTT
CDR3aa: CASQGGTDTQYF

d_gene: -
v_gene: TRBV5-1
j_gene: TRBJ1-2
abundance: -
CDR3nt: TGCGCCAGTCAACAGGGTGACAACTATGGCTACACCTTC
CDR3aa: CASQQGDNYGYTF

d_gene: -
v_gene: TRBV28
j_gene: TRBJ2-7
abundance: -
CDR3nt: TGTGCCAGCACCGGTAGCGGCCAACCGCTCGAGCAGTACTTC
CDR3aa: CASTGSGQPLEQYF

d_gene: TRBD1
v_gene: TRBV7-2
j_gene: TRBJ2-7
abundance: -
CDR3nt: TGTGCCAGCAGCCACCGGGACAGGGGTTATGAGCAGTACTTC
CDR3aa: CASSHRDRGYEQYF

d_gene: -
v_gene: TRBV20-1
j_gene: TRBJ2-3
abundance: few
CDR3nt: TGCAGTGCTAGTCGCGCCAGTGGAACTACAGATACGCAGTATTTT
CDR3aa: CSASRASGTTDTQYF

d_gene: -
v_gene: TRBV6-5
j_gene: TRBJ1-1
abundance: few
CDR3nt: TGTGCCTCCGAACAGAACACTGAAGCTTTCTTT
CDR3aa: CASEQNTEAFF

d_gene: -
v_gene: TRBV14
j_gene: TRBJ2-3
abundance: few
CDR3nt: TGTGCCAGCAGCCAAACAACCCCTAGGACAGATACGCAGTATTTT
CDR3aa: CASSQTTPRTDTQYF

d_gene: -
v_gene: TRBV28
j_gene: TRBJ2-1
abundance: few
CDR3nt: TGTGCCAGCAGTGTGGGCGGTTCCGACAATGAGCAGTTCTTC
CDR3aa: CASSVGGSDNEQFF

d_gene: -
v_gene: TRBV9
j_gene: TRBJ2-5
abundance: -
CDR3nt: TGTGCCAGCAGCCGTGGACAGACCATCCAAGAGACCCAGTACTTC
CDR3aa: CASSRGQTIQETQYF

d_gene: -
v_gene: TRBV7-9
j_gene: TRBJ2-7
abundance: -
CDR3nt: TGTGCCAGCAGCTTATTGGGGGGCCCCGCGGGCTACGAGCAGTACTTC
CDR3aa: CASSLLGGPAGYEQYF

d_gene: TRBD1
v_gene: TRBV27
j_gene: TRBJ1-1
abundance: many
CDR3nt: TGTGCCAGCAGTCCCCAGGGGGGGCAACGAACTGAAGCTTTCTTT
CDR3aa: CASSPQGGQRTEAFF

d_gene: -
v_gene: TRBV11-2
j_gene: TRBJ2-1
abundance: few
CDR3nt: TGTGCCAGCAGCTTAGAAAAGCACGGGAGAGGCTACAATGAGCAGTTCTTC
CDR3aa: CASSLEKHGRGYNEQFF

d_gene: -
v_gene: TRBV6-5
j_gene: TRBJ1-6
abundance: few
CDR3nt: TGTGCCAGCAGTTACTCGAGAGGGGCAGGGGATTCACCCCTCCACTTT
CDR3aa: CASSYSRGAGDSPLHF